The rows below give T cell receptor beta chains drawn from one sample of a study of OX40 agonist ivuxolimab in advanced cancers. Sequenced by immunoSEQ multiplex PCR; TCRdb stores in-frame clones only, minus some. The sample records around 63,000 clones, approximately 92% being singletons. The sequences come from CD4+ or CD8+ T cells sorted from blood, collected in a trial of the OX40 agonist ivuxolimab. The receptors originated from an adult with an advanced solid tumor such as melanoma, head and neck, liver or kidney cancer. Both conserved end residues are part of each CDR3. D genes are given only for firm matches. Where a row states a size, it is once, few, many or the class of an expanded clone; other rows omit it.

d_gene: TRBD2
v_gene: TRBV29-1
j_gene: TRBJ2-1
abundance: -
CDR3aa: CSVDVAGGTYEQFF
CDR3nt: TGCAGCGTTGACGTAGCGGGGGGGACCTATGAGCAGTTCTTC

d_gene: -
v_gene: TRBV2
j_gene: TRBJ1-4
abundance: -
CDR3aa: CASREAFMEKLFF
CDR3nt: TGTGCCAGCAGGGAGGCCTTTATGGAAAAACTGTTTTTT

d_gene: TRBD1
v_gene: TRBV5-1
j_gene: TRBJ2-5
abundance: -
CDR3aa: CASSSGQGAVETQYF
CDR3nt: TGCGCCAGCAGCTCAGGACAGGGGGCCGTGGAGACCCAGTACTTC

d_gene: TRBD1
v_gene: TRBV18
j_gene: TRBJ2-3
abundance: -
CDR3aa: CASSPRQGSGTDTQYF
CDR3nt: TGTGCCAGCTCACCTCGACAGGGCAGCGGCACAGATACGCAGTATTTT

d_gene: -
v_gene: TRBV19
j_gene: TRBJ1-1
abundance: -
CDR3aa: CASSTLGGWGEAFF
CDR3nt: TGTGCCAGTAGTACCCTTGGGGGGTGGGGTGAAGCTTTCTTT

d_gene: -
v_gene: TRBV5-6
j_gene: TRBJ2-7
abundance: -
CDR3aa: CASSFRDRYSYEQYF
CDR3nt: TGTGCCAGCAGCTTCCGGGACCGATATTCCTACGAGCAGTACTTC

d_gene: TRBD2
v_gene: TRBV19
j_gene: TRBJ2-1
abundance: -
CDR3aa: CASRNWTSGIRNEQFF
CDR3nt: TGTGCCAGTAGGAATTGGACTAGCGGGATTCGAAATGAGCAGTTCTTC

d_gene: -
v_gene: TRBV20-1
j_gene: TRBJ2-7
abundance: -
CDR3aa: CSASDSSEQYF
CDR3nt: TGCAGTGCTAGCGACTCCTCCGAGCAGTACTTC

d_gene: TRBD1
v_gene: TRBV28
j_gene: TRBJ1-5
abundance: -
CDR3aa: CASSLYRGANQPQHF
CDR3nt: TGTGCCAGCAGTTTATACAGGGGGGCCAATCAGCCCCAGCATTTT

d_gene: TRBD1
v_gene: TRBV28
j_gene: TRBJ1-2
abundance: -
CDR3aa: CASRTGPDGYTF
CDR3nt: TGTGCCAGCAGGACAGGGCCAGATGGCTACACCTTC

d_gene: TRBD2
v_gene: TRBV11-2
j_gene: TRBJ2-5
abundance: -
CDR3aa: CASSFLGLAWETQYF
CDR3nt: TGTGCCAGCAGCTTCCTTGGACTAGCTTGGGAGACCCAGTACTTC

d_gene: -
v_gene: TRBV4-2
j_gene: TRBJ1-3
abundance: -
CDR3aa: CASSSGFSGNTIYF
CDR3nt: TGTGCCAGCAGCTCAGGGTTCTCTGGAAACACCATATATTTT

d_gene: -
v_gene: TRBV19
j_gene: TRBJ2-5
abundance: -
CDR3aa: CASQGRAQETQYF
CDR3nt: TGTGCCAGTCAAGGCAGGGCACAAGAGACCCAGTACTTC

d_gene: -
v_gene: TRBV11-2
j_gene: TRBJ1-1
abundance: -
CDR3aa: CASSQIQGWGEAFF
CDR3nt: TGTGCCAGCAGCCAGATCCAGGGCTGGGGGGAAGCTTTCTTT

d_gene: TRBD1
v_gene: TRBV6-4
j_gene: TRBJ1-1
abundance: few
CDR3aa: CASPGGPNTEAFF
CDR3nt: TGTGCCTCCCCAGGGGGGCCGAACACTGAAGCTTTCTTT

d_gene: TRBD2
v_gene: TRBV9
j_gene: TRBJ2-1
abundance: once
CDR3aa: CASSVVSGSDEQFF
CDR3nt: TGTGCCAGCAGCGTAGTTAGCGGGAGCGATGAGCAGTTCTTC

d_gene: -
v_gene: TRBV6-5
j_gene: TRBJ1-5
abundance: few
CDR3aa: CASSLGTHQPQHF
CDR3nt: TGTGCCAGCAGTTTAGGCACCCATCAGCCCCAGCATTTT

d_gene: TRBD1
v_gene: TRBV7-9
j_gene: TRBJ1-5
abundance: -
CDR3aa: CASSPTGGIEPQHF
CDR3nt: TGTGCCAGCAGTCCAACAGGGGGTATTGAGCCCCAGCATTTT

d_gene: TRBD1
v_gene: TRBV10-3
j_gene: TRBJ2-5
abundance: -
CDR3aa: CAISEGQGEETQYF
CDR3nt: TGTGCCATCAGTGAGGGACAGGGGGAAGAGACCCAGTACTTC

d_gene: TRBD1
v_gene: TRBV29-1
j_gene: TRBJ2-1
abundance: -
CDR3aa: CSVRRQGPYNEQFF
CDR3nt: TGCAGCGTGAGGAGACAGGGGCCGTACAATGAGCAGTTCTTC

d_gene: TRBD2
v_gene: TRBV28
j_gene: TRBJ2-2
abundance: once
CDR3aa: CASSLGLAGYSEGNTGELFF
CDR3nt: TGTGCCAGCAGTTTAGGGCTAGCGGGTTACTCCGAGGGGAACACCGGGGAGCTGTTTTTT

d_gene: TRBD1
v_gene: TRBV5-6
j_gene: TRBJ2-5
abundance: -
CDR3aa: CASSLRQGVRTQYF
CDR3nt: TGTGCCAGCAGCTTGAGACAGGGGGTCAGGACCCAGTACTTC

d_gene: -
v_gene: TRBV7-2
j_gene: TRBJ2-7
abundance: -
CDR3aa: CASSITRYEQYF
CDR3nt: TGTGCCAGCAGCATCACTAGGTACGAGCAGTACTTC

d_gene: -
v_gene: TRBV6-1
j_gene: TRBJ2-5
abundance: -
CDR3aa: CASSARKRQTLQETQYF
CDR3nt: TGTGCCAGCAGTGCCCGGAAGAGACAGACACTCCAAGAGACCCAGTACTTC

d_gene: TRBD2
v_gene: TRBV5-1
j_gene: TRBJ2-1
abundance: -
CDR3aa: CASSLGGLASYNEQFF
CDR3nt: TGCGCCAGCAGCTTGGGGGGACTAGCATCCTACAATGAGCAGTTCTTC

d_gene: -
v_gene: TRBV6-1
j_gene: TRBJ1-4
abundance: -
CDR3aa: CASSQPTVTSQKLFF
CDR3nt: TGTGCCAGCAGTCAACCGACAGTTACGTCCCAAAAACTGTTTTTT

d_gene: TRBD1
v_gene: TRBV7-2
j_gene: TRBJ2-7
abundance: -
CDR3aa: CASSPRRDRGHEQYF
CDR3nt: TGTGCCAGCAGCCCACGCCGGGACAGGGGCCACGAGCAGTACTTC

d_gene: TRBD1
v_gene: TRBV6-1
j_gene: TRBJ1-2
abundance: once
CDR3aa: CASSKHRTGGYGYTF
CDR3nt: TGTGCCAGCAGTAAACACCGGACAGGGGGCTATGGCTACACCTTC

d_gene: -
v_gene: TRBV5-1
j_gene: TRBJ1-2
abundance: few
CDR3aa: CASSVNGDGYTF
CDR3nt: TGCGCCAGCAGCGTGAATGGGGATGGCTACACCTTC

d_gene: -
v_gene: TRBV2
j_gene: TRBJ2-5
abundance: -
CDR3aa: CASSALGGGETQYF
CDR3nt: TGTGCCAGCAGTGCACTCGGGGGCGGGGAGACCCAGTACTTC

d_gene: TRBD2
v_gene: TRBV28
j_gene: TRBJ2-1
abundance: -
CDR3aa: CASSLFRTSGHNEQFF
CDR3nt: TGTGCCAGCAGTTTATTTAGGACTAGCGGCCACAATGAGCAGTTCTTC

d_gene: -
v_gene: TRBV11-1
j_gene: TRBJ2-3
abundance: -
CDR3aa: CASSFIVSTGPDTQYF
CDR3nt: TGTGCCAGCAGCTTTATAGTGTCGACGGGGCCAGATACGCAGTATTTT

d_gene: -
v_gene: TRBV28
j_gene: TRBJ1-1
abundance: -
CDR3aa: CASSPLEGGWYTEAFF
CDR3nt: TGTGCCAGCAGTCCGTTAGAAGGGGGATGGTACACTGAAGCTTTCTTT

d_gene: -
v_gene: TRBV7-9
j_gene: TRBJ2-3
abundance: -
CDR3aa: CASSLSGGSDTQYF
CDR3nt: TGTGCCAGCAGCTTATCGGGGGGCTCAGATACGCAGTATTTT

d_gene: -
v_gene: TRBV5-1
j_gene: TRBJ2-5
abundance: -
CDR3aa: CASSVDETQYF
CDR3nt: TGCGCCAGCAGCGTGGACGAGACCCAGTACTTC

d_gene: -
v_gene: TRBV7-2
j_gene: TRBJ2-7
abundance: -
CDR3aa: CASSGLLAGTGEQYF
CDR3nt: TGTGCCAGCAGCGGACTCCTAGCGGGGACAGGGGAGCAGTACTTC

d_gene: -
v_gene: TRBV19
j_gene: TRBJ1-5
abundance: -
CDR3aa: CASSDSFQPQHF
CDR3nt: TGTGCCAGTAGCGACTCCTTTCAGCCCCAGCATTTT

d_gene: -
v_gene: TRBV6-5
j_gene: TRBJ2-5
abundance: -
CDR3aa: CASSYLARETQYF
CDR3nt: TGTGCCAGCAGTTACTTGGCTAGGGAGACCCAGTACTTC

d_gene: TRBD1
v_gene: TRBV19
j_gene: TRBJ1-2
abundance: few
CDR3aa: CASSLQTGGVGGYTF
CDR3nt: TGTGCCAGTAGTCTCCAGACAGGGGGCGTCGGTGGCTACACCTTC

d_gene: TRBD1
v_gene: TRBV29-1
j_gene: TRBJ2-1
abundance: -
CDR3aa: CSVERDRDNEQFF
CDR3nt: TGCAGCGTTGAACGGGACAGGGACAATGAGCAGTTCTTC

d_gene: TRBD1
v_gene: TRBV5-4
j_gene: TRBJ2-7
abundance: few
CDR3aa: CASSLFQGDHYEQYF
CDR3nt: TGTGCCAGCAGCTTGTTTCAGGGGGATCACTACGAGCAGTACTTC

d_gene: TRBD2
v_gene: TRBV28
j_gene: TRBJ2-1
abundance: -
CDR3aa: CASSPSSPGTSGGAGEQFF
CDR3nt: TGTGCCAGCAGCCCCAGCTCTCCCGGGACTAGCGGGGGGGCCGGGGAGCAGTTCTTC

d_gene: TRBD2
v_gene: TRBV7-3
j_gene: TRBJ2-7
abundance: -
CDR3aa: CASRPIAGLPYEQYF
CDR3nt: TGTGCCAGCAGACCTATAGCGGGCCTCCCCTACGAGCAGTACTTC

d_gene: TRBD1
v_gene: TRBV5-1
j_gene: TRBJ2-7
abundance: -
CDR3aa: CASSVTGGNSYEQYF
CDR3nt: TGCGCCAGCAGCGTAACAGGGGGGAACTCCTACGAGCAGTACTTC